A selection of T cell receptor beta chains follows, all from one sample in a study of naive and memory T cell subsets. TCRdb processed the UMI-ligation and nested PCR reads anew with MiXCR; each CDR3 protein has one entry. The repertoire holds fewer than 40,000 distinct CDR3 sequences, with 10% to 15% as singletons. Sequencing input: effector memory CD4+ T cells from blood. These receptors were obtained from a human donor in good health. Both conserved end residues are trimmed from each CDR3. The order of the fields is V gene, CDR3 protein.

>TRBV28
ASRPPGKNIQY
>TRBV10-3
AISGGTGLNTEAF
>TRBV11-2
ASSYYGSSYEQY
>TRBV5-1
ASSRGDGGGGTEAF
>TRBV29-1
SVGGLGGRAF
>TRBV4-2
ASSQARAGGSDEQY
>TRBV20-1
SASGVAKETQY
>TRBV4-1
ASSQGTTGYPQH
>TRBV25-1
ASSERGQGNYNEQF
>TRBV7-2
ASGQSGTNLNEQF
>TRBV28
ASSPSRRPSNQPQH
>TRBV27
ASSFGALGANVLT
>TRBV21-1
ASSNPRAGRETTDTQY
>TRBV7-2
ASTAGTGRETQY
>TRBV5-1
ASSLTGAYGYT
>TRBV5-8
ASSAGGTPRGELF
>TRBV20-1
SARGEGWKVGGD
>TRBV25-1
ASSADRGLVGNEQF
>TRBV18
ASSPLRQGMSPLH
>TRBV5-1
ASSSGRGTPATNEKLF
>TRBV7-3
ASSLQGVNEAF
>TRBV6-6
ASRQGNGELF
>TRBV24-1
ATSDSGLGQY
>TRBV6-2/TRBV6-3
ASSSTSGRFDEQF
>TRBV5-1
ASSLGQGSEKLF
>TRBV4-3
ASSQENWGEQF
>TRBV10-3
AISGLAESETQY
>TRBV5-1
ASSPVAGTSYNEQF
>TRBV5-1
ASSEDPPNEKLF
>TRBV10-3
AIGSGTSSDEQF
>TRBV30
AWSGDSGNTIY
>TRBV7-9
ASSSRMEKLF
>TRBV10-3
AITPEEGPYEQY
>TRBV6-1
ASSELSTGELF
>TRBV6-1
ASRGQGGQPQH
>TRBV5-6
ASWDYAYNEQF
>TRBV30
ACPNRDRNEKLF
>TRBV2
ASRRTSGSNNEQF
>TRBV6-1
ASSSSGRQGYEQY
>TRBV11-1
ASSYTGGETQY
>TRBV29-1
SVGGTGNSYEQY
>TRBV25-1
ASSELYRTSGSYEQY
>TRBV5-8
ASSLSFRNPSYSYNEQF
>TRBV19
ASSIVGLAVYEQY
>TRBV5-1
ASRGLREKLF
>TRBV20-1
SASTGLLNQPQH
>TRBV7-2
ASGGGRGTQY
>TRBV6-5
ASSSLSGINIQY